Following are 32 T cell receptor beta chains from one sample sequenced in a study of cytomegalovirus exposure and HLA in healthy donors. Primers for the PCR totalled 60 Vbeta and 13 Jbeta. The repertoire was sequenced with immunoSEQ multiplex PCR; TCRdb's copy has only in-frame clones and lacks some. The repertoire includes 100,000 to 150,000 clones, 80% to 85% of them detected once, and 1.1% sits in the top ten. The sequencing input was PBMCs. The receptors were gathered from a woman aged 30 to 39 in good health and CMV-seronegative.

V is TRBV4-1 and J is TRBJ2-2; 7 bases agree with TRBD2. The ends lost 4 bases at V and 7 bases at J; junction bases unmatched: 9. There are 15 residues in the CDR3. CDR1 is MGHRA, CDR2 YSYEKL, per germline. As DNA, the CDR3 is TGCGCCAGCAGCCTCCGAGAGCCGGGGGGCGGGGAGCTGTTTTTT. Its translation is CASSLREPGGGELFF.

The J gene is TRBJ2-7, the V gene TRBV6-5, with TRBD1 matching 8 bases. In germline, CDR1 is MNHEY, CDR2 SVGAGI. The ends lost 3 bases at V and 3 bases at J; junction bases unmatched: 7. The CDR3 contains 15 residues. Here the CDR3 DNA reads TGTGCCAGCAGTTATGCCGGGACAGGCCACTACGAGCAGTACTTC. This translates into CASSYAGTGHYEQYF.

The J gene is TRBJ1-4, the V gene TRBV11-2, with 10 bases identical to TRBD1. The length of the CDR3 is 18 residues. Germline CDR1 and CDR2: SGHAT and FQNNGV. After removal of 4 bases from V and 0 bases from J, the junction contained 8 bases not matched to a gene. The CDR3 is CASSWDRGSTTTNEKLFF. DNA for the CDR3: TGTGCCAGCAGCTGGGACAGGGGAAGCACCACAACTAATGAAAAACTGTTTTTT.

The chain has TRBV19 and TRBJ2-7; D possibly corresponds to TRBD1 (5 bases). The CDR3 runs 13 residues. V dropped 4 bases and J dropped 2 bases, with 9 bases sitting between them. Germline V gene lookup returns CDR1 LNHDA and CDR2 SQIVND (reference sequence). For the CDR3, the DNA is TGTGCCAGTAGTACATCAGGGACCTACGAGCAGTACTTC. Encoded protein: CASSTSGTYEQYF.

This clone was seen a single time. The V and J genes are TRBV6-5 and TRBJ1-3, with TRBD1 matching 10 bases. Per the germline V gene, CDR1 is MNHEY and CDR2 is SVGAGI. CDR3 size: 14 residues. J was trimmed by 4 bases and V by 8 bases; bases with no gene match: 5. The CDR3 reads CASGTGALGNTIYF. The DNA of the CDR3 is TGTGCCAGCGGGACAGGGGCGCTGGGAAACACCATATATTTT.

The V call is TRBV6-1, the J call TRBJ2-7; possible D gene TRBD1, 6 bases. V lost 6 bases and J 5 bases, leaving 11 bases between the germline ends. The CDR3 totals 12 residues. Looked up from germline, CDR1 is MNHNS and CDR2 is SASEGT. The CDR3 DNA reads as TGTGCCAGCAGGGGAACAGGGAACGAGCAGTACTTC. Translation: CASRGTGNEQYF.

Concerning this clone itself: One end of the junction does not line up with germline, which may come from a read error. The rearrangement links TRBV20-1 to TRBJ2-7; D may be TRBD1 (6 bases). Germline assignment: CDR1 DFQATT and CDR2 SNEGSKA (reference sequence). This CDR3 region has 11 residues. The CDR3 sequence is CSARTQGTTLF. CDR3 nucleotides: TGCAGTGCTCGGACACAGGGTACCACCCTATTC.

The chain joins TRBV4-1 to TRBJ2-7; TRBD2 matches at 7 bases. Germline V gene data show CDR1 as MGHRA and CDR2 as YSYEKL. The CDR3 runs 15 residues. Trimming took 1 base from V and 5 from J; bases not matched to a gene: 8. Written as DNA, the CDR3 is TGCGCCAGCAGCCAAGTCGGCGGGGGAAGCCACGAGCAGTACTTC. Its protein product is CASSQVGGGSHEQYF.

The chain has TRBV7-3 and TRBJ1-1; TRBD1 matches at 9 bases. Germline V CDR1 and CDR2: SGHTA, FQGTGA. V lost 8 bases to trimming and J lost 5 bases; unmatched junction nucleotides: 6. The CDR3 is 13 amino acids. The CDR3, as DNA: TGTGCCAGCGGGGTGACAGGGGGGACTGAAGCTTTCTTT. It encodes CASGVTGGTEAFF.

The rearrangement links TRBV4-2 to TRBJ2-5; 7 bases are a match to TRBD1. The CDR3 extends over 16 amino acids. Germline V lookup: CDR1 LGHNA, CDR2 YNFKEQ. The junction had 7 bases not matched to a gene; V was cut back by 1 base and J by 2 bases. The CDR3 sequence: CASSQGPAGGQETQYF. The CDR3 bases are TGTGCCAGCAGCCAAGGTCCAGCAGGGGGACAAGAGACCCAGTACTTC.

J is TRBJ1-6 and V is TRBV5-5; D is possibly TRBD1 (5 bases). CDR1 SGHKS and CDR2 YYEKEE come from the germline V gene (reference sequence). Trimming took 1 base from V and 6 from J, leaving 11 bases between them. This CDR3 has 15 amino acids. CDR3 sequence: CASSLRGEVNSPLHF. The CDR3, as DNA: TGTGCCAGCAGCTTGCGGGGGGAAGTTAATTCACCCCTCCACTTT.

CDR3: CASSGDVQGNYGYTF. The CDR3 DNA follows: TGTGCCAGCAGCGGAGACGTTCAGGGGAACTATGGCTACACCTTC. The rearrangement joins TRBV9 to TRBJ1-2; tentative D call: TRBD1 (6 bases). CDR1 and CDR2 from the germline V gene are SGDLS and YYNGEE. This CDR3 is built from 15 residues. The V end lost 3 bases, the J end lost 2 bases, and 14 bases lay between the germline ends.

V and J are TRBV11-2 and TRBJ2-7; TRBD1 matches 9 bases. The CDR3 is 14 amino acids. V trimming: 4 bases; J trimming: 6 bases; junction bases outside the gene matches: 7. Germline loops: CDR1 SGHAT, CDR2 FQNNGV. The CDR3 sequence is CASSWNDRGFEQYF. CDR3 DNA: TGTGCCAGCAGCTGGAACGACAGGGGGTTCGAGCAGTACTTC.

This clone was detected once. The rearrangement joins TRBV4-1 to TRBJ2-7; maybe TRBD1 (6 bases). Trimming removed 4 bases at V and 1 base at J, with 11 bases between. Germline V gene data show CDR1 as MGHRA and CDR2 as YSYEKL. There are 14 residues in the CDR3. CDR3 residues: CASSPGVLSYEQYF. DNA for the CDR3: TGCGCCAGCAGCCCAGGGGTGTTGTCCTACGAGCAGTACTTC.

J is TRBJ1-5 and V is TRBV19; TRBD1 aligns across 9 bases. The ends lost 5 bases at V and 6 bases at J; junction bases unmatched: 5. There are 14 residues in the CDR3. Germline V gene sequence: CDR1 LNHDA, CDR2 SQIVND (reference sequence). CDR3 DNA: TGTGCCAGTAGTCGACAGGGGGGATTTCAGCCCCAGCATTTT. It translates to CASSRQGGFQPQHF.

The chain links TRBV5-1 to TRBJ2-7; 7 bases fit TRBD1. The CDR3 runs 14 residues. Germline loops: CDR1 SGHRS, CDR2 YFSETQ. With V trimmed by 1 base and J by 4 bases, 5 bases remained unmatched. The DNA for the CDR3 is TGCGCCAGCAGCTTGCCCGGGACAGTGTACGAGCAGTACTTC. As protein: CASSLPGTVYEQYF. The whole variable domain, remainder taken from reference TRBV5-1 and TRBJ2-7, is KAGVTQTPRYLIKTRGQQVTLSCSPISGHRSVSWYQQTPGQGLQFLFEYFSETQRNKGNFPGRFSGRQFSNSRSEMNVSTLELGDSALYLCASSLPGTVYEQYFGPGTRLTVT.

The CDR3 nucleotides are TGTGCCAGTAGTGACAGACCATTTAGCTCCTACAATGAGCAGTTCTTC. Protein product: CASSDRPFSSYNEQFF. The chain carries TRBV19 and TRBJ2-1; D is perhaps TRBD1 (5 bases). The CDR3 consists of 16 residues. The V and J ends lost 5 bases and 0 bases respectively, with 14 bases between them. CDR1 is LNHDA, CDR2 SQIVND, per germline (reference sequence).

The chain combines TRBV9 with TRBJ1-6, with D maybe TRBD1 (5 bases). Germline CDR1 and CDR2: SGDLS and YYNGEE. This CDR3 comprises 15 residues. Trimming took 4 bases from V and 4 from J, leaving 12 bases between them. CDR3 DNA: TGTGCCAGCAGCTTGGGAGGGACTTATAATTCACCCCTCCACTTT. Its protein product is CASSLGGTYNSPLHF.

CDR3 sequence reads: CASSLIAGTSTDTQYF. CDR3 DNA: TGTGCCAGCAGCTTAATCGCAGGGACTAGCACAGATACGCAGTATTTT. The genes are TRBV7-3 and TRBJ2-3, with a tentative D call TRBD2 (6 bases). Per the germline V gene, CDR1 is SGHTA and CDR2 is FQGTGA. Deletions cut 1 base from V and 0 bases from J, with 11 bases between. The CDR3 has 16 amino acids.

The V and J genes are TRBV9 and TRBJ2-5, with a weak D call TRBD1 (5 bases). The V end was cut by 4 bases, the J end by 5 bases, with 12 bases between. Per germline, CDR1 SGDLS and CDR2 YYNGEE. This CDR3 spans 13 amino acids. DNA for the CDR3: TGTGCCAGCAGCCCCAGGGTCGGGGAGACCCAGTACTTC. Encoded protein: CASSPRVGETQYF. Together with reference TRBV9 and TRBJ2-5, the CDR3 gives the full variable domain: DSGVTQTPKHLITATGQRVTLRCSPRSGDLSVYWYQQSLDQGLQFLIQYYNGEERAKGNILERFSAQQFPDLHSELNLSSLELGDSALYFCASSPRVGETQYFGPGTRLLVL.

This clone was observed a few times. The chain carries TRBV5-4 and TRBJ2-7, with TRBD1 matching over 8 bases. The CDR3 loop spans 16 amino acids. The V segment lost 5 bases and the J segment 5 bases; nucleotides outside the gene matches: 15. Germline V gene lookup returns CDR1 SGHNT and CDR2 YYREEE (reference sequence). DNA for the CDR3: TGTGCCAGCAGTCGAGCGCCGGGACAGGCAGCTGACGAGCAGTACTTC. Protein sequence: CASSRAPGQAADEQYF.

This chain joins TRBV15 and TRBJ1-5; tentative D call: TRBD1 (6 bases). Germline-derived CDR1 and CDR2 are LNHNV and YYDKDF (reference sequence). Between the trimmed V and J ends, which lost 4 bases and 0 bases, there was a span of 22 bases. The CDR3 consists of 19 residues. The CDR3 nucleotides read TGTGCCACCAGCACACGTAGCCAGGGGCCTCGATCTAGCAATCAGCCCCAGCATTTT. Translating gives CATSTRSQGPRSSNQPQHF.

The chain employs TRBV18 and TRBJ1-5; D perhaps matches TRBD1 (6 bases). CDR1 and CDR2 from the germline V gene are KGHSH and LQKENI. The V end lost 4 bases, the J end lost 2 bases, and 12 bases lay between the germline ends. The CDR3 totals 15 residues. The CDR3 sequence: CASSLTTGGNQPQHF. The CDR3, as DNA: TGTGCCAGCTCACTTACGACAGGAGGCAATCAGCCCCAGCATTTT.

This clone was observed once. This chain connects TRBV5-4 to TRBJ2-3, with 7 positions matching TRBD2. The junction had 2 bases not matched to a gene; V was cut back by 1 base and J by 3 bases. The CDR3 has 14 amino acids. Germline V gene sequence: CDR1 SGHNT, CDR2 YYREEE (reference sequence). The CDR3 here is CASSLKAGTDTQYF. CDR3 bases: TGTGCCAGCAGCTTGAAAGCGGGGACAGATACGCAGTATTTT.

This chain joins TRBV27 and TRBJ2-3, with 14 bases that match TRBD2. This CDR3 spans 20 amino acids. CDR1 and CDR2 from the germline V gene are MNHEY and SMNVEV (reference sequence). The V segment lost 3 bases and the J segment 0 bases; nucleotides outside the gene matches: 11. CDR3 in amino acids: CASSFHRLAGGPHSTDTQYF. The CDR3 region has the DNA TGTGCCAGCAGTTTCCACCGACTAGCGGGAGGGCCCCATAGCACAGATACGCAGTATTTT.

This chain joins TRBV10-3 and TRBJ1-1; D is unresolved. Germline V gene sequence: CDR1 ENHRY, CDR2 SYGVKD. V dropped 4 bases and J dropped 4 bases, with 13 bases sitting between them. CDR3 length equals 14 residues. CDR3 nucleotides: TGTGCCATCAGTGGGGCCGCAGTGAGCACTGAAGCTTTCTTT. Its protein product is CAISGAAVSTEAFF.

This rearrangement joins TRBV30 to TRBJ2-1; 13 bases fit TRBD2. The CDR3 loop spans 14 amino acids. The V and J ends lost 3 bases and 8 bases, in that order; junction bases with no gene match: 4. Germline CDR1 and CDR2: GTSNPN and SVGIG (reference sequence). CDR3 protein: CAWRRLAGGHEQFF. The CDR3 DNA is TGTGCCTGGAGGAGACTAGCGGGAGGCCATGAGCAGTTCTTC.

In DNA, the CDR3 is TGTGCCAGCAGCATAGACCCTGCGGGCAATGAGCAGTTCTTC. Protein: CASSIDPAGNEQFF. The genes are TRBV27 and TRBJ2-1, with D possibly being TRBD2 (5 bases). Germline V CDR1 and CDR2: MNHEY, SMNVEV (reference sequence). CDR3 length equals 14 residues. Trimming removed 6 bases from V and 6 bases from J, with 15 bases in between.

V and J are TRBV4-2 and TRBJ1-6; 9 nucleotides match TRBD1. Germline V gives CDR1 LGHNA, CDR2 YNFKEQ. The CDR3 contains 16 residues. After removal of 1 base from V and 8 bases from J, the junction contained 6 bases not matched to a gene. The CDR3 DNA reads TGTGCCAGCAGCCAAGCCGACAGGGGGAAGTATTCACCCCTCCACTTT. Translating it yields CASSQADRGKYSPLHF.

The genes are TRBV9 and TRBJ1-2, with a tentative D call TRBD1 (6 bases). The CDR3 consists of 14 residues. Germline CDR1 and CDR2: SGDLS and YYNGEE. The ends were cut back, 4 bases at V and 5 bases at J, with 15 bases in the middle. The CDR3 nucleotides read TGTGCCAGCAGCTCAACAGGGACCATTTATGGCTACACCTTC. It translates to CASSSTGTIYGYTF.

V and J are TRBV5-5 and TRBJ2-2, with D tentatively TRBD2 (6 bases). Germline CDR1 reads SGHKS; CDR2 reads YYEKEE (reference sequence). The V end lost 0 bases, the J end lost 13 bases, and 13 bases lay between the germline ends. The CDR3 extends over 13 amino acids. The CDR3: CASSLAGGGVLFF. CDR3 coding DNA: TGTGCCAGCAGCTTGGCCGGGGGAGGCGTGCTGTTTTTT. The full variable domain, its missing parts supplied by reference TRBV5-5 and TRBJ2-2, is DAGVTQSPTHLIKTRGQQVTLRCSPISGHKSVSWYQQVLGQGPQFIFQYYEKEERGRGNFPDRFSARQFPNYSSELNVNALLLGDSALYLCASSLAGGGVLFFGEGSRLTVL.

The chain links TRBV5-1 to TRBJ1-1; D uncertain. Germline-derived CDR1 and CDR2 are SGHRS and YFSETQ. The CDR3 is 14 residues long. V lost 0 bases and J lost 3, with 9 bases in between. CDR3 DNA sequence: TGCGCCAGCAGCTTGGAGCTGAGTTACACTGAAGCTTTCTTT. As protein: CASSLELSYTEAFF.